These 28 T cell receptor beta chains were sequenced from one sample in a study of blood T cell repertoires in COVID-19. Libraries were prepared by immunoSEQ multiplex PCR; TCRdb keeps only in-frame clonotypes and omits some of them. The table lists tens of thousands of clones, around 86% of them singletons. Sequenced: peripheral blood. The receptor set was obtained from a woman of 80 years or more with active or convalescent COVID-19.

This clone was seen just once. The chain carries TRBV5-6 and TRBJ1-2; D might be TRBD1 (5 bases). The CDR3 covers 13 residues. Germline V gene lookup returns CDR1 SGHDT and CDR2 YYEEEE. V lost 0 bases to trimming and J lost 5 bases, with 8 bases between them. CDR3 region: CASSLAEGYGYTF. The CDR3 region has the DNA TGTGCCAGCAGCTTGGCGGAGGGGTATGGCTACACCTTC.

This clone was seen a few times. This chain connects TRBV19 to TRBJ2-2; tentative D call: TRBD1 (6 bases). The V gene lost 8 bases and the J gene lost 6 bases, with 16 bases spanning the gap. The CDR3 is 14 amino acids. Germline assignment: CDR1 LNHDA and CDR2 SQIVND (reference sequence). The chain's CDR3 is CASSLQRQAGELFF. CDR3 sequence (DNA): TGTGCCAGTTCCCTCCAGAGACAGGCCGGGGAGCTGTTTTTT.

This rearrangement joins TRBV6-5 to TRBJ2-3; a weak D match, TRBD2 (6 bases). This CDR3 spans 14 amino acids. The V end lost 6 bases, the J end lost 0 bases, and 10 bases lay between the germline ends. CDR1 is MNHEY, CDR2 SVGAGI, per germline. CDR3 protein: CASRAGLSTDTQYF. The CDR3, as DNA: TGTGCCAGCAGGGCGGGACTCAGCACAGATACGCAGTATTTT.

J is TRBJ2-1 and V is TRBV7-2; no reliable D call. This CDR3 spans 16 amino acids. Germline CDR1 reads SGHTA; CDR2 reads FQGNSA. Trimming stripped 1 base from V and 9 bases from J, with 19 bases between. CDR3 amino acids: CASSLVPPPMGTEQFF. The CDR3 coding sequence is TGTGCCAGCAGCTTAGTACCCCCCCCCATGGGCACTGAGCAGTTCTTC.

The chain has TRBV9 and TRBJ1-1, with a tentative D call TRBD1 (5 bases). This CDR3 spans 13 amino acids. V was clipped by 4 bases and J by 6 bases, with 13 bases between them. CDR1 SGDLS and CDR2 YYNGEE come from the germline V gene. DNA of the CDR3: TGTGCCAGCAGCCTCCAGGGTGGGGCTGAAGCTTTCTTT. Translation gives CASSLQGGAEAFF.

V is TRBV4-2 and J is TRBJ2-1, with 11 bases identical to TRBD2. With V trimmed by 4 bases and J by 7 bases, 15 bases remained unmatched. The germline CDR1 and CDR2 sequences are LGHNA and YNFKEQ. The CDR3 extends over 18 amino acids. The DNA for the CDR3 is TGTGCCAGCAGCCGCAGTACTAGCGGGGGTCCCTTGGAGAATGAGCAGTTCTTC. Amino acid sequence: CASSRSTSGGPLENEQFF.

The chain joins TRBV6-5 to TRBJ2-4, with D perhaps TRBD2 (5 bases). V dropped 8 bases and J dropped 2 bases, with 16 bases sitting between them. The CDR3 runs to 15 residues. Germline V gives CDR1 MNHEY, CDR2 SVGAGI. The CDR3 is CASLPALATKNIQYF. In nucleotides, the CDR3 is TGTGCCAGCCTCCCCGCCCTAGCAACCAAAAACATTCAGTACTTC.

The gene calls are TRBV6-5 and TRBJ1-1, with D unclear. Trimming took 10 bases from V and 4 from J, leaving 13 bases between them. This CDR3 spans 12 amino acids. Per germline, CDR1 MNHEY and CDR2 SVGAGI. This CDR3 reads CATIPFGTEAFF. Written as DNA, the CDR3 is TGTGCCACTATACCTTTCGGCACTGAAGCTTTCTTT.

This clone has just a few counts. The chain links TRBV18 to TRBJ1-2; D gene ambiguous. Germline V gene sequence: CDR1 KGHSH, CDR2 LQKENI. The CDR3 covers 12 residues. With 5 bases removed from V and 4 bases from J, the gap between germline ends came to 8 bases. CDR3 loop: CASSGSGYGYTF. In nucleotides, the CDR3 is TGTGCCAGCTCAGGTTCCGGCTATGGCTACACCTTC.

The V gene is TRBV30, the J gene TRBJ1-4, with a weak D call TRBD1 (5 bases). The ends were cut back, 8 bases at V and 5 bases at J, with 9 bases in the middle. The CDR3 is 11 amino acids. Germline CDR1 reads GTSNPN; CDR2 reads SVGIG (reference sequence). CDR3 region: CATQGNEKLFF. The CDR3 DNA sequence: TGTGCCACTCAGGGAAATGAAAAACTGTTTTTT.

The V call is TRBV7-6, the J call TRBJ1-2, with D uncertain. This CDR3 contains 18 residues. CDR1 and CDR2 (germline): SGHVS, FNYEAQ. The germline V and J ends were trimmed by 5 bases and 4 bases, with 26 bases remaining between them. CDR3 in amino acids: CASSISPEPSLTPYGYTF. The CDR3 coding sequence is TGTGCCAGCAGCATTTCACCGGAGCCAAGCCTTACCCCCTATGGCTACACCTTC.

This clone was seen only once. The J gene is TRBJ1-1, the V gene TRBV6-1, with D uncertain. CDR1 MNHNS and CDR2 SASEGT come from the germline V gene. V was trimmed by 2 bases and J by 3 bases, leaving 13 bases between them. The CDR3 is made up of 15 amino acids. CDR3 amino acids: CASSELTVAHTEAFF. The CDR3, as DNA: TGTGCCAGCAGTGAATTAACCGTGGCCCACACTGAAGCTTTCTTT.

CDR3 sequence (DNA): TGTGCCAGCAGGAAACAGGGGGCATTGAACACTGAAGCTTTCTTT. Protein product: CASRKQGALNTEAFF. This chain connects TRBV14 to TRBJ1-1; 9 positions agree with TRBD1. Germline values: CDR1 SGHDN, CDR2 FVKESK. There are 15 residues in the CDR3. With V trimmed by 6 bases and J by 0 bases, 5 bases remained unmatched.

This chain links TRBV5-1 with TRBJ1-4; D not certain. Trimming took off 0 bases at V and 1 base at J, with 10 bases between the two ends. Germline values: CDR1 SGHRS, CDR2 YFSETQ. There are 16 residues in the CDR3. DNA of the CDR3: TGCGCCAGCAGCTTGGGGCAGGCCGTAACTAATGAAAAACTGTTTTTT. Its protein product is CASSLGQAVTNEKLFF.

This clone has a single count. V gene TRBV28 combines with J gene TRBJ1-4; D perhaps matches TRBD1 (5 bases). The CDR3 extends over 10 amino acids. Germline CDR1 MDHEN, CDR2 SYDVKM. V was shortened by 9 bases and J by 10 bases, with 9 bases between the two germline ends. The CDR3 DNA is TGTGCCAGACCCGGGGGAAAACTGTTTTTT. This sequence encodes CARPGGKLFF.

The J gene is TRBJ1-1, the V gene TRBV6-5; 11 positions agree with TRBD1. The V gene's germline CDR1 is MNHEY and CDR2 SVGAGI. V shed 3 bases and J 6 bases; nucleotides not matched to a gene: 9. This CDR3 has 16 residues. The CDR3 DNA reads TGTGCCAGCAGTTATACTAGTGGGACAGGGGGTTCTGAAGCTTTCTTT. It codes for CASSYTSGTGGSEAFF.

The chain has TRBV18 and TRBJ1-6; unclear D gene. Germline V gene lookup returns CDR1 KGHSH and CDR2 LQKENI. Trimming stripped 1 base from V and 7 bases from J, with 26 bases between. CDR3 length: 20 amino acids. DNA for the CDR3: TGTGCCAGCTCACCACGCCCCCTACGCCTAGAGGGTTTATCGAATTCACCCCTCCACTTT. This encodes CASSPRPLRLEGLSNSPLHF.

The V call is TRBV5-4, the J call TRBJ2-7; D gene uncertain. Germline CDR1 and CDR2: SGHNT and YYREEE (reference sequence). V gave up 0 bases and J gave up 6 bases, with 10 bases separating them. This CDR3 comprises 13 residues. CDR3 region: CASSLESGSEQYF. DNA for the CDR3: TGTGCCAGCAGCTTGGAGTCAGGTTCCGAGCAGTACTTC.

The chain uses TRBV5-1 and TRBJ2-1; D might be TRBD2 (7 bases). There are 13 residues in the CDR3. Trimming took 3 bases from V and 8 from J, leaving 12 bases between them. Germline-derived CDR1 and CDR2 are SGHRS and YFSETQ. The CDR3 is CASSSGGGHEQFF. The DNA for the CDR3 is TGCGCCAGCAGCTCTGGCGGGGGCCATGAGCAGTTCTTC.

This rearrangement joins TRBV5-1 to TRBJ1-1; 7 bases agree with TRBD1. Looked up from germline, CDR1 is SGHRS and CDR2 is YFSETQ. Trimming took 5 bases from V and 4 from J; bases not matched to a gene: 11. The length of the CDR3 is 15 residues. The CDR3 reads CASRTNPGTVTEAFF. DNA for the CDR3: TGCGCCAGCAGAACCAATCCGGGGACAGTCACTGAAGCTTTCTTT.

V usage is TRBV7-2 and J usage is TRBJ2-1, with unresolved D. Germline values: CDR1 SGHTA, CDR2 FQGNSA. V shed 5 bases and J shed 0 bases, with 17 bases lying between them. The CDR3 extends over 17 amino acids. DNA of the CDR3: TGTGCCAGCAGCACACCAGACTCAAGGAGCTCCTACAATGAGCAGTTCTTC. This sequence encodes CASSTPDSRSSYNEQFF.

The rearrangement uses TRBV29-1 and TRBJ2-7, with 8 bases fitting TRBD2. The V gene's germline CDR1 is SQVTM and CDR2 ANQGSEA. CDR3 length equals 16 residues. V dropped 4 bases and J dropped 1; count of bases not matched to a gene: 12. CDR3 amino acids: CSVVPGGSGASYEQYF. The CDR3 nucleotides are TGCAGCGTTGTACCGGGAGGGAGCGGGGCGTCCTACGAGCAGTACTTC.

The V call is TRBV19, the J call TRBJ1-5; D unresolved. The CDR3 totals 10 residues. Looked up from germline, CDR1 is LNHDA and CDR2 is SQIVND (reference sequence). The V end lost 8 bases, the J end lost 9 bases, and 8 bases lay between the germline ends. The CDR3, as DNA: TGTGCCAGTGGGCATGGGCCCCAGCATTTT. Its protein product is CASGHGPQHF.

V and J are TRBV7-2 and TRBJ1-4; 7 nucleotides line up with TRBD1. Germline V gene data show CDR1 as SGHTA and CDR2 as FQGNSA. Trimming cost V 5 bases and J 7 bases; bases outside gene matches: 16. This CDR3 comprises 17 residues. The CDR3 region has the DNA TGTGCCAGCAGCCCTAGGGTCCGGGGGCGGACAGGTGAAAAACTGTTTTTT. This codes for CASSPRVRGRTGEKLFF. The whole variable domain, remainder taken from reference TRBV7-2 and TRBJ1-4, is GAGVSQSPSNKVTEKGKDVELRCDPISGHTALYWYRQSLGQGLEFLIYFQGNSAPDKSGLPSDRFSAERTGGSVSTLTIQRTQQEDSAVYLCASSPRVRGRTGEKLFFGSGTQLSVL.

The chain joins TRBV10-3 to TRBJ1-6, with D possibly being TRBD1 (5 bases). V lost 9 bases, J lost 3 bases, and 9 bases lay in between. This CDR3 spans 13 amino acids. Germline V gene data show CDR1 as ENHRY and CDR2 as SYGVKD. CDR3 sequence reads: CAIQGNYNSPLHF. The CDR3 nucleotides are TGTGCCATTCAGGGAAACTATAATTCACCCCTCCACTTT.

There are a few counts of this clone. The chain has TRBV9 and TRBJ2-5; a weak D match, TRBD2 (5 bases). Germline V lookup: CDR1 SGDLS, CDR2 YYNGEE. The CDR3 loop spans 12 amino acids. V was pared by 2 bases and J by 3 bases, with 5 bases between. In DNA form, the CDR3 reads TGTGCCAGCAGCGTGGGAGAAGAGACCCAGTACTTC. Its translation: CASSVGEETQYF.

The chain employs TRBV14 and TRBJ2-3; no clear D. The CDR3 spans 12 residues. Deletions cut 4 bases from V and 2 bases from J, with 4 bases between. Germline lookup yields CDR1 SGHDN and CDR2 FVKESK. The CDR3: CASSPSTDTQYF. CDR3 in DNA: TGTGCCAGCAGCCCATCCACAGATACGCAGTATTTT. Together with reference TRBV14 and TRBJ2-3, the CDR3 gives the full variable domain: EAGVTQFPSHSVIEKGQTVTLRCDPISGHDNLYWYRRVMGKEIKFLLHFVKESKQDESGMPNNRFLAERTGGTYSTLKVQPAELEDSGVYFCASSPSTDTQYFGPGTRLTVL.

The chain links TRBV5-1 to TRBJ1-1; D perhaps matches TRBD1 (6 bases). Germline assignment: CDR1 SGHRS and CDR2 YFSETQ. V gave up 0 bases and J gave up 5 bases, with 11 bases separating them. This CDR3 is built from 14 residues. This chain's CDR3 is CASSLVQGRTEAFF. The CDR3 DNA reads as TGCGCCAGCAGCTTGGTACAGGGACGGACTGAAGCTTTCTTT.